The 8 T cell receptor beta chains below come from one sample, sequenced in a study of cytotoxic CD8 clonotypes in ibrutinib-treated CLL. Here immunoSEQ multiplex PCR was the method, and the copy in TCRdb shows in-frame clones only, minus some. The repertoire holds about 140,000 clones, approximately 77% seen once, with 25% to 35% in the top ten. The sample consisted of PBMCs, taken after 12 months of ibrutinib treatment. These receptors were taken from a human donor with chronic lymphocytic leukemia.

V usage is TRBV7-3 and J usage is TRBJ1-1; 8 bases agree with TRBD1. V trimming: 5 bases; J trimming: 2 bases; junction bases outside the gene matches: 7. The CDR3 contains 15 residues. Germline assignment: CDR1 SGHTA and CDR2 FQGTGA. Written as DNA, the CDR3 is TGTGCCAGCAGCCCATCCGGGACAGGAAACACTGAAGCTTTCTTT. It specifies CASSPSGTGNTEAFF.

The rearrangement links TRBV28 to TRBJ1-1; D might be TRBD1 (6 bases). The length of the CDR3 is 13 residues. Germline CDR1 MDHEN, CDR2 SYDVKM. V shed 4 bases and J shed 5 bases, with 11 bases lying between them. The CDR3 DNA follows: TGTGCCAGCAGTTGGCCAGGGGTTACTGAAGCTTTCTTT. Its translation is CASSWPGVTEAFF.

This chain uses TRBV7-3 with TRBJ1-1; 9 nucleotides align to TRBD1. In germline, CDR1 is SGHTA, CDR2 FQGTGA. V dropped 4 bases and J dropped 14; count of bases not matched to a gene: 5. The CDR3 runs 11 residues. CDR3 loop: CASSSGTGIFF. The CDR3 DNA follows: TGTGCCAGCAGCTCAGGGACAGGGATCTTCTTT.

This chain joins TRBV18 and TRBJ2-7, with 9 bases matching TRBD1. The CDR3 has 13 residues. Germline assignment: CDR1 KGHSH and CDR2 LQKENI. J gave up 7 bases and V 5 bases, and 6 bases lay outside the gene matches. CDR3 coding DNA: TGTGCCAGCTCAATGGGACAGGGAGAAGAGCAGTACTTC. Encoded protein: CASSMGQGEEQYF.

Here the CDR3 DNA reads TGCAGCGTTGTAAGCCATGGGGGAGGAGAGCAGTACTTC. Encoded protein: CSVVSHGGGEQYF. This chain joins TRBV29-1 and TRBJ2-7; a possible D gene is TRBD2 (6 bases). The CDR3 runs 13 residues. V dropped 4 bases and J dropped 7 bases, with 17 bases sitting between them. Germline V CDR1 and CDR2: SQVTM, ANQGSEA.

This clone was counted only a few times. CDR3: CASSQVEMGNTEAFF. The CDR3 DNA reads as TGTGCCAGCAGCCAAGTAGAGATGGGGAACACTGAAGCTTTCTTT. This chain connects TRBV14 to TRBJ1-1; D is unresolved. Deletions cut 1 base from V and 1 base from J, with 10 bases between. The CDR3 totals 15 residues. Germline loops: CDR1 SGHDN, CDR2 FVKESK.

V and J are TRBV6-5 and TRBJ1-4; D is possibly TRBD1 (5 bases). The CDR3 consists of 15 residues. V was pared by 0 bases and J by 7 bases, with 12 bases between. The germline gives CDR1 MNHEY, CDR2 SVGAGI. The CDR3, as DNA: TGTGCCAGCAGTTACTCTTCCGGGGGAGGTGAAAAACTGTTTTTT. Its translation is CASSYSSGGGEKLFF.

V usage is TRBV6-4 and J usage is TRBJ2-7; 7 nucleotides line up with TRBD1. The CDR3 covers 12 residues. The V segment lost 8 bases and the J segment 3 bases; nucleotides outside the gene matches: 4. Per the germline V gene, CDR1 is MRHNA and CDR2 is SNTAGT. CDR3 in amino acids: CASRDRFYEQYF. CDR3 DNA sequence: TGTGCCAGCCGGGACAGATTCTACGAGCAGTACTTC.